Following are 5 T cell receptor beta chains from one sample sequenced in a study of CD8+ T cells in alopecia areata. Extracted RNA was reverse transcribed, and the resulting cDNA served as sequencing template. Assay: immunoSEQ multiplex PCR; the TCRdb copy retains only in-frame clones and omits some. The table includes under 350,000 clones, about three fifths detected once. The treatment denotes: oral pan-JAK inhibitor, 5-10 mg twice daily. The specimen comprised CD4+ T cells sorted from blood, sampled at week 24, from a patient treated with tofacitinib. These receptor sequences come from a human donor with alopecia areata.

The chain joins TRBV30 to TRBJ2-2; D unresolved. The CDR3 spans 17 residues. Per the germline V gene, CDR1 is GTSNPN and CDR2 is SVGIG (reference sequence). The ends were cut back, 2 bases at V and 5 bases at J, with 21 bases in the middle. In DNA form, the CDR3 reads TGTGCCTGGAGTAAAAGTCGGCGATCCTCCGGAACCGGGGAGCTGTTTTTT. This codes for CAWSKSRRSSGTGELFF.

This clone appeared once. The V gene is TRBV2, the J gene TRBJ2-5; TRBD1 matches at 9 bases. The germline V gene has CDR1 SNHLY and CDR2 FYNNEI. Germline trimming cut 6 bases from V and 4 bases from J; bases unmatched to any gene: 6. CDR3 length: 14 amino acids. The CDR3 reads CASRHRGQVETQYF. The CDR3 bases are TGTGCCAGCAGGCACAGGGGGCAGGTAGAGACCCAGTACTTC. The variable domain in full, completed from reference TRBV2 and TRBJ2-5, reads EPEVTQTPSHQVTQMGQEVILRCVPISNHLYFYWYRQILGQKVEFLVSFYNNEISEKSEIFDDQFSVERPDGSNFTLKIRSTKLEDSAMYFCASRHRGQVETQYFGPGTRLLVL.

This clone appeared a few times. This chain uses TRBV10-3 with TRBJ2-5; 10 nucleotides match TRBD2. The germline V gene has CDR1 ENHRY and CDR2 SYGVKD. There are 14 residues in the CDR3. Germline trimming cut 5 bases from V and 5 bases from J; bases unmatched to any gene: 5. This CDR3 is CAISPGLASETQYF. CDR3 nucleotides: TGTGCCATCAGTCCGGGACTAGCGAGCGAGACCCAGTACTTC.

The rearrangement links TRBV30 to TRBJ1-4; 10 bases align to TRBD1. Trimming at V came to 8 bases and at J to 7 bases, leaving 4 bases not matched to a gene. The CDR3 contains 12 residues. Germline V gives CDR1 GTSNPN, CDR2 SVGIG (reference sequence). The CDR3 sequence is CAHRDRGEKLFF. CDR3 DNA: TGTGCCCACCGGGACAGGGGTGAAAAACTGTTTTTT.

The rearrangement uses TRBV27 and TRBJ1-1; D not resolved. V was shortened by 8 bases and J by 4 bases, with 17 bases between the two germline ends. Germline V gene lookup returns CDR1 MNHEY and CDR2 SMNVEV (reference sequence). The CDR3 totals 14 residues. CDR3 protein: CASASSPMGTEAFF. The CDR3 DNA follows: TGTGCCAGCGCCTCGAGCCCGATGGGCACTGAAGCTTTCTTT.